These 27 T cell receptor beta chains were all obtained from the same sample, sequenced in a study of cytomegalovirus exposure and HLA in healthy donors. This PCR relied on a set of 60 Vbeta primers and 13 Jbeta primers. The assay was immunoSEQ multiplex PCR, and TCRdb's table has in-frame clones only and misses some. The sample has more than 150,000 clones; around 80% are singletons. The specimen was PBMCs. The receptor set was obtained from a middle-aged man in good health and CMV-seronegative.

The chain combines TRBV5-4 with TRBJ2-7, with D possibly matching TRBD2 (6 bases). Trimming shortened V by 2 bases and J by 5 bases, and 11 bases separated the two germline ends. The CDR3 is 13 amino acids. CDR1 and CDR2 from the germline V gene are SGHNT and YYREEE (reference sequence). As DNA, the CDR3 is TGTGCCAGCAGCTTTCTTTCGGGGGACGAGCAGTACTTC. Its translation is CASSFLSGDEQYF.

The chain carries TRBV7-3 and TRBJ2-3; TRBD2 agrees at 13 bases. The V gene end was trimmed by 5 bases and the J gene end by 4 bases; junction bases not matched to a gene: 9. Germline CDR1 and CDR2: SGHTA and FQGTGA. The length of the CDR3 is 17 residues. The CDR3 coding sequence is TGTGCCAGCAGCCGTAGTACTAGCGGGGGGGCCGCAGATACGCAGTATTTT. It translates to CASSRSTSGGAADTQYF. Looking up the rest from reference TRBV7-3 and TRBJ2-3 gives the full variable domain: GAGVSQTPSNKVTEKGKYVELRCDPISGHTALYWYRQSLGQGPEFLIYFQGTGAADDSGLPNDRFFAVRPEGSVSTLKIQRTERGDSAVYLCASSRSTSGGAADTQYFGPGTRLTVL.

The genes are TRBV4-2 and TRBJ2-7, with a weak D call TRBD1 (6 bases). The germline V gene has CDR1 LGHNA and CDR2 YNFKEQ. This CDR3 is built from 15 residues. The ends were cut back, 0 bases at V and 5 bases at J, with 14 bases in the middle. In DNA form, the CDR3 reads TGTGCCAGCAGCCAAGACAACAGGGTGCAGGACGAGCAGTACTTC. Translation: CASSQDNRVQDEQYF.

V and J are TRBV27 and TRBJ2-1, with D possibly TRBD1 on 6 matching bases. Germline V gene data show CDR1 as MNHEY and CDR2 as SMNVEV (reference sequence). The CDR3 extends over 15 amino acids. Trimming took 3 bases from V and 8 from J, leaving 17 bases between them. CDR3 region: CASSLVHRVADEQFF. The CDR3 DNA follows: TGTGCCAGCAGTTTGGTTCACAGGGTGGCCGATGAGCAGTTCTTC.

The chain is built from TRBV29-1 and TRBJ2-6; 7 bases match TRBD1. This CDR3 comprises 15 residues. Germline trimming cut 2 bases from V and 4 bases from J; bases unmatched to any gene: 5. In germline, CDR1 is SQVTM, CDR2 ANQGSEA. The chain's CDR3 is CSVEPGTAGANVLTF. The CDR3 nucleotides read TGCAGCGTTGAACCAGGGACAGCGGGGGCCAACGTCCTGACTTTC. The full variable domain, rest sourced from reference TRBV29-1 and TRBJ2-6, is SAVISQKPSRDICQRGTSLTIQCQVDSQVTMMFWYRQQPGQSLTLIATANQGSEATYESGFVIDKFPISRPNLTFSTLTVSNMSPEDSSIYLCSVEPGTAGANVLTFGAGSRLTVL.

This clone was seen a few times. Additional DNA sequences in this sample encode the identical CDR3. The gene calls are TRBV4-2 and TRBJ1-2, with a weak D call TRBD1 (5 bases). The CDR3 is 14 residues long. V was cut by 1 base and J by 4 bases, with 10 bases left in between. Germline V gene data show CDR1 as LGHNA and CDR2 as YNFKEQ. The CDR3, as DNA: TGTGCCAGCAGCCAAGTTGGTCAGGGCTATGGCTACACCTTC. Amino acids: CASSQVGQGYGYTF.

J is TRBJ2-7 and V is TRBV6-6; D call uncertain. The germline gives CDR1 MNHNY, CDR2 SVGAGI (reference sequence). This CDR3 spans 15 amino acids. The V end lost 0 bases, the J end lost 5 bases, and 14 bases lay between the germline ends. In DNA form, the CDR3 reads TGTGCCAGCAGTTACTCGAGAGTAGGCGGCGACGAGCAGTACTTC. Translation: CASSYSRVGGDEQYF.

The CDR3 reads CASSQASRRDEQFF. The CDR3 DNA reads as TGCGCCAGCAGTCAGGCCTCTCGCAGGGATGAGCAGTTCTTC. The chain uses TRBV5-1 and TRBJ2-1; weak D call: TRBD1 (5 bases). Germline V gene sequence: CDR1 SGHRS, CDR2 YFSETQ. V was clipped by 5 bases and J by 8 bases, with 17 bases between them. This CDR3 has 14 amino acids.

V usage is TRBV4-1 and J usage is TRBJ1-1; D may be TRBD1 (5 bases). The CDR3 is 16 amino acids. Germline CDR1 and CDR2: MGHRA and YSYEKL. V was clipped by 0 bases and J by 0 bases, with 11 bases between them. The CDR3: CASSQEKPGMNTEAFF. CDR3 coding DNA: TGCGCCAGCAGCCAAGAGAAACCAGGGATGAACACTGAAGCTTTCTTT.

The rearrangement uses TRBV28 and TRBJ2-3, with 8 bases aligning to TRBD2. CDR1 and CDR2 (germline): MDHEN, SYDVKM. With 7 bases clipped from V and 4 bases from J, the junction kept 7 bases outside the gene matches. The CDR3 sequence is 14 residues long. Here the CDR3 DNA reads TGTGCCAGCAAGACGGGAGGGGCGTCAGATACGCAGTATTTT. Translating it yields CASKTGGASDTQYF.

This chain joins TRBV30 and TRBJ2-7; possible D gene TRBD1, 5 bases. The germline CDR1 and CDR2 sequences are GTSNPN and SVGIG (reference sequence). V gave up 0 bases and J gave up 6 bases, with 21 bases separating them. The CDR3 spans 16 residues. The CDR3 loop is CAWSVRLGVPQTEQYF. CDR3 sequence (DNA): TGTGCCTGGAGTGTAAGGTTAGGGGTCCCGCAGACCGAGCAGTACTTC.

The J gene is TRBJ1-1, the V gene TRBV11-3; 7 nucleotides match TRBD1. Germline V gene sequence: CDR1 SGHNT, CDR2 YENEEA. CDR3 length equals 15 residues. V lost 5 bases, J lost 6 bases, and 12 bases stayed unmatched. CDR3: CASSPPTTGASEAFF. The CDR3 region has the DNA TGTGCCAGCAGCCCCCCCACAACAGGGGCTTCTGAAGCTTTCTTT. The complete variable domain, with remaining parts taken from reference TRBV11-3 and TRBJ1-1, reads EAGVVQSPRYKIIEKKQPVAFWCNPISGHNTLYWYLQNLGQGPELLIRYENEEAVDDSQLPKDRFSAERLKGVDSTLKIQPAELGDSAVYLCASSPPTTGASEAFFGQGTRLTVV.

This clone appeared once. Here the CDR3 DNA reads TGTGCCAGCAGCCCCGACAGCCAAGAGACCCAGTACTTC. Amino acids: CASSPDSQETQYF. The J gene is TRBJ2-5, the V gene TRBV7-3; TRBD1 is a possible D gene (5 bases). Per germline, CDR1 SGHTA and CDR2 FQGTGA. This CDR3 region has 13 residues. V dropped 5 bases and J dropped 1 base, with 8 bases sitting between them.

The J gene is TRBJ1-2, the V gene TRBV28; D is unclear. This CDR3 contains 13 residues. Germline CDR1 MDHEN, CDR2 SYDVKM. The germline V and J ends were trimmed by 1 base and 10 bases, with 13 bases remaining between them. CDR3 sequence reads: CASSLYSPTIYTF. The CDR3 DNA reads TGTGCCAGCAGTTTATACTCACCCACTATCTACACCTTC.

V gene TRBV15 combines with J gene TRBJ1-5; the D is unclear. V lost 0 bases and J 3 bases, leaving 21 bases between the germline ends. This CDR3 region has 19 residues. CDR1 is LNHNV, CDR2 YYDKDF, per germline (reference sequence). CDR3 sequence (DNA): TGTGCCACCAGCAGAGAAAGGCGAGTCCGGACGGACTACAATCAGCCCCAGCATTTT. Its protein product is CATSRERRVRTDYNQPQHF.

The CDR3 DNA sequence: TGTGCCAGCAGTTTTCCCGCTGCGGGGGGGAAAGCCGAGCAGTTCTTC. This sequence encodes CASSFPAAGGKAEQFF. The J gene is TRBJ2-1, the V gene TRBV28; TRBD2 agrees at 9 bases. This CDR3 is built from 16 residues. Germline-derived CDR1 and CDR2 are MDHEN and SYDVKM. The V and J ends lost 3 bases and 10 bases, in that order; junction bases with no gene match: 13.

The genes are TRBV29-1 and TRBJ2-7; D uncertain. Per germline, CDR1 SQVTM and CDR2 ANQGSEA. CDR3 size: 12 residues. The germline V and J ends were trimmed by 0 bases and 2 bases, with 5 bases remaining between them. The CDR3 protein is CSVEEAAYEQYF. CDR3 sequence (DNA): TGCAGCGTTGAAGAAGCTGCCTACGAGCAGTACTTC.

The CDR3 DNA reads TGTGCCTGGAGTACGTATCAGGGTTCGGGAAAACTGTTTTTT. It is translated as CAWSTYQGSGKLFF. The rearrangement links TRBV30 to TRBJ1-4; tentative D call: TRBD1 (5 bases). Germline-derived CDR1 and CDR2 are GTSNPN and SVGIG (reference sequence). Trimming cost V 2 bases and J 10 bases, with 17 bases left between them. The CDR3 contains 14 residues.

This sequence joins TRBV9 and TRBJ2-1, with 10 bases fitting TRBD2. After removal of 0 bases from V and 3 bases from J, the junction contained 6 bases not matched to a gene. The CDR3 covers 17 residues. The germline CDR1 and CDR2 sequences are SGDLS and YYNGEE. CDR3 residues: CASSVASSGSYYNEQFF. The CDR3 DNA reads TGTGCCAGCAGCGTAGCATCTAGCGGGAGCTACTACAATGAGCAGTTCTTC.

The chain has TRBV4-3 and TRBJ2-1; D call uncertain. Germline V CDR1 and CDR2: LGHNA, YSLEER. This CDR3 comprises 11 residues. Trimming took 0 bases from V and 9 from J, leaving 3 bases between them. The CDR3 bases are TGCGCCAGCAGCCAAGATCGTGAGCAGTTCTTC. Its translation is CASSQDREQFF.

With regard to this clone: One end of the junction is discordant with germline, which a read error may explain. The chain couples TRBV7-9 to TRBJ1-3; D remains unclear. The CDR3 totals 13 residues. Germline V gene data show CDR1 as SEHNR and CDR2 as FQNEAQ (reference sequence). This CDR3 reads CSSSFGSGNTIYF. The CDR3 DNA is TGTTCCAGCAGCTTCGGGTCTGGAAACACCATATATTTT.

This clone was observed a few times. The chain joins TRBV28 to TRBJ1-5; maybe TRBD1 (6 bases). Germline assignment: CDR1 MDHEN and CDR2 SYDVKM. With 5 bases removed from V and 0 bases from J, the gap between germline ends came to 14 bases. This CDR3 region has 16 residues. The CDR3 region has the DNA TGTGCCAGCAGTCCAAACAGGGCCTCTAGCAATCAGCCCCAGCATTTT. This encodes CASSPNRASSNQPQHF. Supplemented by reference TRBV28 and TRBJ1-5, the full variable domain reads DVKVTQSSRYLVKRTGEKVFLECVQDMDHENMFWYRQDPGLGLRLIYFSYDVKMKEKGDIPEGYSVSREKKERFSLILESASTNQTSMYLCASSPNRASSNQPQHFGDGTRLSIL.

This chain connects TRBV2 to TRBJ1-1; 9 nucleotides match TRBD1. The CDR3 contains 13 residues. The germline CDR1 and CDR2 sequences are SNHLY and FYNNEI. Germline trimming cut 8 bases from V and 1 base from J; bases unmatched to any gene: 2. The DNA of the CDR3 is TGTGCCAGCGAGGGACAGGGGAACACTGAAGCTTTCTTT. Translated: CASEGQGNTEAFF.

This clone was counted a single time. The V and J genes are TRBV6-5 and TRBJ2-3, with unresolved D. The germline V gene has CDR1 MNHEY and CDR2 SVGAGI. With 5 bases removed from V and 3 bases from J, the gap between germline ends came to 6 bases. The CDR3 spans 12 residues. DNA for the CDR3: TGTGCCAGCAGTCCTGCGACAGATACGCAGTATTTT. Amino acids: CASSPATDTQYF.

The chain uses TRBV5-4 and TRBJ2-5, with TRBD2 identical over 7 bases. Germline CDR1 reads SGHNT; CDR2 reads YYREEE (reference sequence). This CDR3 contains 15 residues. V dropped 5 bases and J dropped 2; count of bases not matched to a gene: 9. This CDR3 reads CASRQSGTIQETQYF. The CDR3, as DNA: TGTGCCAGCAGACAAAGCGGGACGATTCAAGAGACCCAGTACTTC.

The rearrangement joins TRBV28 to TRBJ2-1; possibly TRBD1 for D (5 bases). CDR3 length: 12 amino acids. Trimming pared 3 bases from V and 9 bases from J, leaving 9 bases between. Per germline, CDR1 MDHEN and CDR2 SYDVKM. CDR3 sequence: CASSFRRGEQFF. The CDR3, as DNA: TGTGCCAGCAGTTTCAGAAGGGGTGAGCAGTTCTTC. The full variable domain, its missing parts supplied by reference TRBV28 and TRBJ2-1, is DVKVTQSSRYLVKRTGEKVFLECVQDMDHENMFWYRQDPGLGLRLIYFSYDVKMKEKGDIPEGYSVSREKKERFSLILESASTNQTSMYLCASSFRRGEQFFGPGTRLTVL.

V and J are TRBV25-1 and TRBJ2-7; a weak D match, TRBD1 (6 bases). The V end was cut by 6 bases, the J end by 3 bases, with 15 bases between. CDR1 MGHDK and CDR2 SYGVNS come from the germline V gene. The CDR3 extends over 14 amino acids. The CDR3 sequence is CASRNREGRYEQYF. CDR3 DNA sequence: TGTGCCAGCAGAAACAGGGAAGGCCGCTACGAGCAGTACTTC.